Below, one T cell receptor (beta chain) is given with its context. This clone was detected only once. It has no known antigen specificity. Per-base qualities were not stored, and no clone one base away is much larger. This sample was included in a study of T cell changes during pregnancy in multiple sclerosis (dated 2019 in TCRdb). At the level of the whole study: The study looked at changes in the T cell repertoire across pregnancy in women with multiple sclerosis.

The CDR3 measures 16 amino acids from cysteine to phenylalanine. Just CDR3 DNA is preserved here, 48 bases in frame from base 1. The protocol used for the library was the immunoSEQ multiplex PCR assay. TCRdb obtained this table from immuneACCESS and retained in-frame rearrangements with V and J assigned. These tables miss some clones; where compared with another copy, unresolved V genes account for less than half of the shortfall, and the remainder is unexplained. This sample holds nearly 110,000 clones; just under 95% were observed only once. About 0.78% of the sample is held by the ten biggest clonotypes.

The sequences come from peripheral blood, collected in the third trimester of pregnancy. This chain joins TRBV21-1 to TRBJ1-1; the DNA was not used to check the table's D call, TRBD1. TRBV21-1 represents a pseudogene. The TCR sequence derives from a female donor in good health, enrolled as a control in a pregnancy study. The DNA sequence reads TGTGCCAGCAGGTTGGCGACAGTACAAACGAACACTGAAGCTTTCTTT. This codes for CASRLATVQTNTEAFF.